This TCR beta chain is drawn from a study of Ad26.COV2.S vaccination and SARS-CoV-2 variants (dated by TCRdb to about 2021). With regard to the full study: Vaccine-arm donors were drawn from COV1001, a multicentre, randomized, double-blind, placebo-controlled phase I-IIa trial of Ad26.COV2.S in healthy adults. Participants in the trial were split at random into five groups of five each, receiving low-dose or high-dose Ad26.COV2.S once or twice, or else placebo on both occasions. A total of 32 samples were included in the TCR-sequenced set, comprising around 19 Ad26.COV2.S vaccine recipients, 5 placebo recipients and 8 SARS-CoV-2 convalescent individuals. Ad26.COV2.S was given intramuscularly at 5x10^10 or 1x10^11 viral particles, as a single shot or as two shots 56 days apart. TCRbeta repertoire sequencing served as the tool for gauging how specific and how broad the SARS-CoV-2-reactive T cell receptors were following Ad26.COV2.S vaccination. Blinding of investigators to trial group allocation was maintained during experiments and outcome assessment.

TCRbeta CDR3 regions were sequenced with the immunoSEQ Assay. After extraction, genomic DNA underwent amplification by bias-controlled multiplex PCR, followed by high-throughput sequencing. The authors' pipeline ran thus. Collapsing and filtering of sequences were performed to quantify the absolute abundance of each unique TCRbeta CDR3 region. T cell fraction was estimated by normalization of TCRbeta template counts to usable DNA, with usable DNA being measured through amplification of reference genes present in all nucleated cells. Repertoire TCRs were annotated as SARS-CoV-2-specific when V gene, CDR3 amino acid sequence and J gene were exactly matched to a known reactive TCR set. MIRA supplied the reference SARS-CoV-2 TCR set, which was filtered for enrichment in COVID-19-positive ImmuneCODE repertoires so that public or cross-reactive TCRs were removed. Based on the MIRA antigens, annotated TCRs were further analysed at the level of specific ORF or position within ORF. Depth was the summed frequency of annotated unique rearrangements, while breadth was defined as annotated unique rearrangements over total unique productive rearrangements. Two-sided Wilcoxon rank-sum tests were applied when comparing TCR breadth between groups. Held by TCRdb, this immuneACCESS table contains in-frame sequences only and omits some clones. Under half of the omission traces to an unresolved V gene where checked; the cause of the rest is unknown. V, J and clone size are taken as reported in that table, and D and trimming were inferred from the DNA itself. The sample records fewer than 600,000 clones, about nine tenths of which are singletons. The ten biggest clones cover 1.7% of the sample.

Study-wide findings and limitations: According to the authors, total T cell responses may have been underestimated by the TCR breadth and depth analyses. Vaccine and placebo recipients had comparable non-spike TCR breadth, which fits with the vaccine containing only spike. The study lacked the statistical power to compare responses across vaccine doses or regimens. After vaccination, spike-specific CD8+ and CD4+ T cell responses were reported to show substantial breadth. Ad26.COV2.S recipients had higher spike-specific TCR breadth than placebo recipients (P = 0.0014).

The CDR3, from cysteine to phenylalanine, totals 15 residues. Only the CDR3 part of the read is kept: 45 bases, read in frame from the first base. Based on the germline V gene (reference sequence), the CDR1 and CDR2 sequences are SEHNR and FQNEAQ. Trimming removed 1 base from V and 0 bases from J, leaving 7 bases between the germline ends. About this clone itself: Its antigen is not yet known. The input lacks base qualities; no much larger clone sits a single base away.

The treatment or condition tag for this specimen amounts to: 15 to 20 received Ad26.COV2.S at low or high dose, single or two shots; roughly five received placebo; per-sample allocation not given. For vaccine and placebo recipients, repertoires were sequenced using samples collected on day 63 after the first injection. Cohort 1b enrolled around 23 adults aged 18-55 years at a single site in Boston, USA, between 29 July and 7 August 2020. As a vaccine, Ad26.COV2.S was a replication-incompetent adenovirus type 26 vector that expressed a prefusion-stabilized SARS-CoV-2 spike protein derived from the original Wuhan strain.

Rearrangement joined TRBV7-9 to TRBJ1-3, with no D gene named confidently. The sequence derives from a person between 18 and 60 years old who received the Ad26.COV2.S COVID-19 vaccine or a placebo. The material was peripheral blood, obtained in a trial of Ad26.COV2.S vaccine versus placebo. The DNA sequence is TGTGCCAGCAGCTTAGAAGCCATCTCTGGAAACACCATATATTTT. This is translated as CASSLEAISGNTIYF.